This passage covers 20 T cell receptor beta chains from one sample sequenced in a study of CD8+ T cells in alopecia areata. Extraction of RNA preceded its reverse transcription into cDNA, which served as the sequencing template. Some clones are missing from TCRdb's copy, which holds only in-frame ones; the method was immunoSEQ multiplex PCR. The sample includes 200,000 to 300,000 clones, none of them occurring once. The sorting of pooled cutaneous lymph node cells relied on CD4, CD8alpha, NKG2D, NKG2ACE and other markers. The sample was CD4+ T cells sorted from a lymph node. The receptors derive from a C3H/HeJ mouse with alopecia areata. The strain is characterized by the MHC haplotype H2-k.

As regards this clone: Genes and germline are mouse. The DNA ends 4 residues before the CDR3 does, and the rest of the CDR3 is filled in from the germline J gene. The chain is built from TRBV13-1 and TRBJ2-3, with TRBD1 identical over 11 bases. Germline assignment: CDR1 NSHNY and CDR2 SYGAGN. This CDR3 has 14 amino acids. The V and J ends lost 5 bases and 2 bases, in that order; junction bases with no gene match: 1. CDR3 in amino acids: CASRDRGLAETLYF. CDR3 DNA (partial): TGTGCCAGCAGGGACAGGGGGCTTGCAGAA.

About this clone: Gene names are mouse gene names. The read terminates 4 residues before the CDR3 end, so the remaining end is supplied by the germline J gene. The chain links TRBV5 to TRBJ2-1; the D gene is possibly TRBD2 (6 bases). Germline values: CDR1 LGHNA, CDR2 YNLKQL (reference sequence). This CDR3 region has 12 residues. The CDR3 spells CASSQLGAEQFF. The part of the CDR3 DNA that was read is TGTGCCAGCAGCCAGCTGGGGGCT.

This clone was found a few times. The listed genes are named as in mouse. The CDR3 loop reads CAWSGQSQNTLYF. CDR3 bases read: TGTGCCTGGAGTGGACAAAGTCAAAAC. V is TRBV31 and J is TRBJ2-4, with D tentatively TRBD1 (5 bases). The CDR3 goes on 4 residues after the read ends, and that part is filled in from the germline J gene. The ends were cut back, 2 bases at V and 0 bases at J, with 6 bases in the middle. CDR3 size: 13 residues. The V gene's germline CDR1 is GKSSPN and CDR2 SITVG.

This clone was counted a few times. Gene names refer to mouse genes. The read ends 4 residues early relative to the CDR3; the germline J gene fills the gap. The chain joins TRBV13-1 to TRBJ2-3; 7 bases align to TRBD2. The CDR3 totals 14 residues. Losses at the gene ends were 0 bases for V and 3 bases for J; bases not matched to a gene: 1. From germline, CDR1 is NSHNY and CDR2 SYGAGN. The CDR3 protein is CASSDALGAETLYF. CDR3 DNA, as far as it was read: TGTGCCAGCAGTGATGCACTGGGGGCAGAA.

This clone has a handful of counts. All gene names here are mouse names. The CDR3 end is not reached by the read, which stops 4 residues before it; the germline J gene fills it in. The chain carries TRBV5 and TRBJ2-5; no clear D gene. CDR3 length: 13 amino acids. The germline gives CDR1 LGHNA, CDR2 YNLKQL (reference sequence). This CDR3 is CASSQEPEDTQYF. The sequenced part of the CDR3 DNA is TGTGCCAGCAGCCAAGAACCAGAAGAC.

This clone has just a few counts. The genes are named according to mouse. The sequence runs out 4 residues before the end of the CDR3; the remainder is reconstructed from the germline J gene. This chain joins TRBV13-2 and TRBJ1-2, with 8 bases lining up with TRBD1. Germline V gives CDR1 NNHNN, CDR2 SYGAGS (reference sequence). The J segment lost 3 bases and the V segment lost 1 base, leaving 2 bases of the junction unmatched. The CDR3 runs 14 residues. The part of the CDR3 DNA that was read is TGTGCCAGCGGTGATCCAGGGGGCTACTCC. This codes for CASGDPGGYS. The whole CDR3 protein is CASGDPGGYSDYTF.

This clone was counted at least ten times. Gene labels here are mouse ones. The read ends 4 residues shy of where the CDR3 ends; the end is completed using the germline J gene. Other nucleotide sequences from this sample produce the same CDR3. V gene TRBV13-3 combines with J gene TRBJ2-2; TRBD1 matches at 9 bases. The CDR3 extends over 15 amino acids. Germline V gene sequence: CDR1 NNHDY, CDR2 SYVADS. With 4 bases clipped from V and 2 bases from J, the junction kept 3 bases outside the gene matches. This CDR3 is CASSWDRANTGQLYF. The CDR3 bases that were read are TGTGCCAGCAGTTGGGACAGGGCTAACACCGGG.

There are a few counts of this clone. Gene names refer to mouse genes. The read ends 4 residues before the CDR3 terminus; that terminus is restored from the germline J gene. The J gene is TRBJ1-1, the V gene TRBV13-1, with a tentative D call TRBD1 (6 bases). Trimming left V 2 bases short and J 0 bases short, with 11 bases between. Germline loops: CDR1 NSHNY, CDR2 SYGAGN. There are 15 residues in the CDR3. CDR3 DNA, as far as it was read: TGTGCCAGCAGTGAGGGACAAATTACAAACACA. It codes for CASSEGQITNT. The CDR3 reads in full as CASSEGQITNTEVFF.

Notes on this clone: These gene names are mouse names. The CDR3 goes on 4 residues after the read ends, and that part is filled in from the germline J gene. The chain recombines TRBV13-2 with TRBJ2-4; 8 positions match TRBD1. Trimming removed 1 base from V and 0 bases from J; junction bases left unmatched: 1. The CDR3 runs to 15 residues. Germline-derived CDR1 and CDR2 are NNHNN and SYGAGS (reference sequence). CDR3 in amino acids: CASGDQGASQNTLYF. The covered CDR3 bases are TGTGCCAGCGGTGATCAGGGGGCGAGTCAAAAC.

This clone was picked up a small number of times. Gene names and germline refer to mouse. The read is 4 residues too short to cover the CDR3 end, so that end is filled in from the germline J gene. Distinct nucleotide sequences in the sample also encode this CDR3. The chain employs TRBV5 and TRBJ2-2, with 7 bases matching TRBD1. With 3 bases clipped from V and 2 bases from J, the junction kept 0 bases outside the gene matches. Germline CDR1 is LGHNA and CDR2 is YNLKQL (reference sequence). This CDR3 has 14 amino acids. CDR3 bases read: TGTGCCAGCAGCCAGGACAGGAACACCGGG. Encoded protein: CASSQDRNTG. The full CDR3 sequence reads CASSQDRNTGQLYF.

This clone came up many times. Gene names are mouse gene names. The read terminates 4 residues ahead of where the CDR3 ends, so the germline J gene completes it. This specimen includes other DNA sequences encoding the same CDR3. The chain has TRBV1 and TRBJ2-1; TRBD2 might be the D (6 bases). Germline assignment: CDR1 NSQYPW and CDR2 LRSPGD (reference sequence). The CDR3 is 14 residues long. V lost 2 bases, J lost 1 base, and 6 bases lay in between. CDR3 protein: CTCSALGNYAEQFF. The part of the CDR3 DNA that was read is TGCACCTGCAGTGCACTGGGGAACTATGCT.

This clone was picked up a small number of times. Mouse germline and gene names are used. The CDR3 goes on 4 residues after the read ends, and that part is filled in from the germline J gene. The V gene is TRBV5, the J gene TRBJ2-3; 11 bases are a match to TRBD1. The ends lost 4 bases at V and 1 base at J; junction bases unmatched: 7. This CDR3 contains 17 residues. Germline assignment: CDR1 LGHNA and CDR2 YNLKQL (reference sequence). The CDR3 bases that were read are TGTGCCAGCAGCCCCTGGACAGGGGGCGGGGGTGCAGAA. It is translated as CASSPWTGGGGAE. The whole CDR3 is CASSPWTGGGGAETLYF.

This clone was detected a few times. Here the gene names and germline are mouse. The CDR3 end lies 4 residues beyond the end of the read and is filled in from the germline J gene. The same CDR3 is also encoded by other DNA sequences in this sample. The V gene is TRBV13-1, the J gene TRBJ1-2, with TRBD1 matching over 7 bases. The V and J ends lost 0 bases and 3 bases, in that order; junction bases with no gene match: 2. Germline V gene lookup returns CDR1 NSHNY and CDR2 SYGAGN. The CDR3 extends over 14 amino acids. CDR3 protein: CASSDAGGYSDYTF. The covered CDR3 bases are TGTGCCAGCAGTGATGCAGGGGGGTACTCC.

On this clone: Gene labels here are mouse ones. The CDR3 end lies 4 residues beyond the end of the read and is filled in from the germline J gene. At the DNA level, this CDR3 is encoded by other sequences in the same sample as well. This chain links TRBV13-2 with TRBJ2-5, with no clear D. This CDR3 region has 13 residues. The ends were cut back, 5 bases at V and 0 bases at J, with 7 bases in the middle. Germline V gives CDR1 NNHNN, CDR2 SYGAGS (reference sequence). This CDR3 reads CASGTNNQDTQYF. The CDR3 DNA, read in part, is TGTGCCAGCGGGACAAATAACCAAGAC.

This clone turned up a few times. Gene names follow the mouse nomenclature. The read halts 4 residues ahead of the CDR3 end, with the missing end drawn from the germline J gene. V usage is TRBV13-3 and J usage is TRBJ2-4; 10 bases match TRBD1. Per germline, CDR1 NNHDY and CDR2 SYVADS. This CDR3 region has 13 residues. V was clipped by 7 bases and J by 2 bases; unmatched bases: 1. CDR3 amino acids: CASGTGVQNTLYF. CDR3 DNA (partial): TGTGCCAGCGGGACAGGGGTTCAAAAC.

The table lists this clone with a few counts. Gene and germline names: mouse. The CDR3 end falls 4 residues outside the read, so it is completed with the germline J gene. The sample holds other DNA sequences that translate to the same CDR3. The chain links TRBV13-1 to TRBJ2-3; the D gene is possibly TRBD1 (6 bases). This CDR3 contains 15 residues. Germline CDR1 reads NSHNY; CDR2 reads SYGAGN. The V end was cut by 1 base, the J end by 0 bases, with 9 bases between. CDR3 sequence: CASSDSGASAETLYF. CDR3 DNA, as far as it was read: TGTGCCAGCAGTGATTCAGGGGCTAGTGCAGAA.

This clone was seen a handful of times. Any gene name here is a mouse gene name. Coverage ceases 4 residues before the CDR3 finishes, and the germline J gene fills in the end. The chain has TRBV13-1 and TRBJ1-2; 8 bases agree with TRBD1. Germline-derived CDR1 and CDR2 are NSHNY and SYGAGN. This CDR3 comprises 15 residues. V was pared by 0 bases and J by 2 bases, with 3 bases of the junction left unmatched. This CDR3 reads CASSDARTGNSDYTF. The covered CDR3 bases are TGTGCCAGCAGTGATGCCAGGACAGGGAACTCC.

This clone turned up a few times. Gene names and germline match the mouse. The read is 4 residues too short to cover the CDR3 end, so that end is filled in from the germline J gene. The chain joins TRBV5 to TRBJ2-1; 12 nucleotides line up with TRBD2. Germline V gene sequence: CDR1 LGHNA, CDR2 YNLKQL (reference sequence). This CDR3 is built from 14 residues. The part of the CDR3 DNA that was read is TGTGCCAGCAGCCGGGACTGGGGGGCGGCT. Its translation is CASSRDWGAA. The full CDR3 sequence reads CASSRDWGAAEQFF.

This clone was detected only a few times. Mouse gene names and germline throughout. CDR3 bases read: TGTGCCAGCAGTGATCTGGGACAAAATTCGCCC. Protein sequence: CASSDLGQNSP. The CDR3, in full, reads CASSDLGQNSPLYF. The chain recombines TRBV13-1 with TRBJ1-6; D is possibly TRBD1 (6 bases). The observed sequence ends 3 residues before the CDR3 terminus, with the missing tail filled in from the germline J gene. TRBJ1-6 is an open reading frame whose function is uncertain. CDR1 and CDR2 from the germline V gene are NSHNY and SYGAGN. The CDR3 runs to 14 residues. V dropped 1 base and J dropped 7 bases, with 9 bases sitting between them.

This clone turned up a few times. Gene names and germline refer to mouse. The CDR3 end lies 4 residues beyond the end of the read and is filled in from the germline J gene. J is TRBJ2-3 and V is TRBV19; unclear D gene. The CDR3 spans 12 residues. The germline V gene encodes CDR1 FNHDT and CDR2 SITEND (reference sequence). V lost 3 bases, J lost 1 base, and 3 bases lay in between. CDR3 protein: CASSTRAETLYF. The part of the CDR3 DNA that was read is TGTGCCAGCAGTACACGTGCAGAA.